The 26 T cell receptor beta chains given below trace back to one sample, sequenced in a study of blood T cell repertoires in COVID-19. Generated by immunoSEQ multiplex PCR, the TCRdb table keeps only in-frame clones and is missing some. The sample holds roughly 81,000 clones, around nine tenths seen once. Sequencing input: peripheral blood. The receptors derive from a man in his forties with acute or convalescent COVID-19.

The gene calls are TRBV19 and TRBJ2-5; TRBD1 might be the D (6 bases). Per germline, CDR1 LNHDA and CDR2 SQIVND (reference sequence). The V gene lost 7 bases and the J gene lost 1 base, with 10 bases spanning the gap. The CDR3 is made up of 13 amino acids. This CDR3 reads CASTRDTQETQYF. CDR3 nucleotide sequence: TGTGCCAGTACCCGGGACACCCAAGAGACCCAGTACTTC.

The chain recombines TRBV7-9 with TRBJ1-1; D is unclear. Trimming shortened V by 8 bases and J by 0 bases, and 10 bases separated the two germline ends. The CDR3 runs to 13 residues. The V gene's germline CDR1 is SEHNR and CDR2 FQNEAQ (reference sequence). CDR3 DNA sequence: TGTGCCAGCTGCGGAGGGTTGAACACTGAAGCTTTCTTT. It encodes CASCGGLNTEAFF. The full variable domain, rest sourced from reference TRBV7-9 and TRBJ1-1, is DTGVSQNPRHKITKRGQNVTFRCDPISEHNRLYWYRQTLGQGPEFLTYFQNEAQLEKSRLLSDRFSAERPKGSFSTLEIQRTEQGDSAMYLCASCGGLNTEAFFGQGTRLTVV.

The chain recombines TRBV27 with TRBJ1-2, with 9 bases lining up with TRBD1. Germline CDR1 and CDR2: MNHEY and SMNVEV (reference sequence). J lost 4 bases, V lost 6 bases, and 3 bases had no gene match. The CDR3 has 13 residues. The CDR3 DNA reads TGTGCCAGCAGCCCGGGACAGGGCTATGGCTACACCTTC. Its protein is CASSPGQGYGYTF.

This clone has only one observation. The rearrangement links TRBV18 to TRBJ1-3; tentative D call: TRBD1 (6 bases). CDR1 is KGHSH, CDR2 LQKENI, per germline. The CDR3 runs to 17 residues. The germline V and J ends were trimmed by 3 bases and 0 bases, with 15 bases remaining between them. The CDR3 DNA sequence: TGTGCCAGCTCACCGGACAGCCTCTCTAGCTCTGGAAACACCATATATTTT. It yields the protein CASSPDSLSSSGNTIYF.

This rearrangement joins TRBV6-1 to TRBJ1-5; D possibly corresponds to TRBD1 (5 bases). Trimming took 7 bases from V and 3 from J, leaving 10 bases between them. The germline CDR1 and CDR2 sequences are MNHNS and SASEGT. The CDR3 totals 13 residues. CDR3 region: CASTIQANQPQHF. CDR3 nucleotides: TGTGCCAGCACCATACAGGCCAATCAGCCCCAGCATTTT.

This sequence joins TRBV5-1 and TRBJ1-1; possibly TRBD1 for D (5 bases). The V end was cut by 0 bases, the J end by 3 bases, with 12 bases between. CDR1 and CDR2 (germline): SGHRS, YFSETQ. The CDR3 covers 15 residues. The CDR3 loop reads CASSLGPDSDTEAFF. CDR3 DNA sequence: TGCGCCAGCAGCTTGGGCCCTGACAGTGACACTGAAGCTTTCTTT.

The chain couples TRBV29-1 to TRBJ1-4; D might be TRBD1 (6 bases). V was cut by 5 bases and J by 0 bases, with 10 bases left in between. The CDR3 has 14 amino acids. Germline assignment: CDR1 SQVTM and CDR2 ANQGSEA. The CDR3 loop is CSVPAGATNEKLFF. The CDR3 DNA reads as TGCAGCGTTCCCGCAGGGGCAACTAATGAAAAACTGTTTTTT.

The chain has TRBV24-1 and TRBJ2-5; 7 nucleotides agree with TRBD1. Germline CDR1 KGHDR, CDR2 SFDVKD. After removal of 8 bases from V and 4 bases from J, the junction contained 15 bases not matched to a gene. There are 16 residues in the CDR3. The CDR3 spells CATTVDRVGFGETQYF. The DNA of the CDR3 is TGTGCCACCACCGTAGACAGGGTAGGTTTTGGAGAGACCCAGTACTTC.

CDR3 DNA sequence: TGTGCCAGCTCACCGTCTGCGGGAGGGTACGAGCAGTACTTC. It encodes CASSPSAGGYEQYF. This chain links TRBV18 with TRBJ2-7; 9 nucleotides align to TRBD2. Trimming cost V 3 bases and J 4 bases; bases outside gene matches: 4. The germline CDR1 and CDR2 sequences are KGHSH and LQKENI. The CDR3 spans 14 residues.

Here the CDR3 reads CASSPAGGEAFF. The CDR3 nucleotides are TGTGCCAGCAGCCCGGCGGGGGGGGAAGCTTTCTTT. The chain employs TRBV7-8 and TRBJ1-1; the D gene is possibly TRBD1 (5 bases). Germline-derived CDR1 and CDR2 are SGHVS and FQNEAQ. The CDR3 has 12 amino acids. Trimming left V 5 bases short and J 8 bases short, with 12 bases between.

V gene TRBV7-2 combines with J gene TRBJ1-2; no reliable D call. The V end was cut by 0 bases, the J end by 6 bases, with 14 bases between. This CDR3 spans 15 amino acids. Germline CDR1 reads SGHTA; CDR2 reads FQGNSA. CDR3 nucleotides: TGTGCCAGCAGCTTAGCGCCGAAGAAGGGAGATGGCTACACCTTC. This translates into CASSLAPKKGDGYTF.

V usage is TRBV7-9 and J usage is TRBJ1-2, with TRBD1 matching 8 bases. Per the germline V gene, CDR1 is SEHNR and CDR2 is FQNEAQ (reference sequence). CDR3 length equals 16 residues. V gave up 1 base and J gave up 6 bases; unmatched junction bases: 10. The CDR3 coding sequence is TGTGCCAGCAGCTTAGACTCGGCAGGGGGCTTTGATGGCTACACCTTC. It specifies CASSLDSAGGFDGYTF.

The rearrangement joins TRBV6-5 to TRBJ2-4; TRBD1 agrees at 9 bases. V shed 6 bases, J shed 7 bases, and the junction held 7 bases outside the gene matches. Germline V gene lookup returns CDR1 MNHEY and CDR2 SVGAGI. The CDR3 sequence is 14 residues long. CDR3 sequence: CASSPGQGMNIQYF. The CDR3 coding sequence is TGTGCCAGCAGCCCGGGACAGGGCATGAACATTCAGTACTTC.

The rearrangement uses TRBV7-2 and TRBJ1-3, with D unresolved. Germline CDR1 SGHTA, CDR2 FQGNSA. V lost 5 bases, J lost 5 bases, and 7 bases lay in between. The CDR3 sequence is 12 residues long. The CDR3 sequence is CASSKDRNTIYF. The CDR3, as DNA: TGTGCCAGCAGCAAAGACAGAAACACCATATATTTT.

In this sample, this clone turned up a few times. The chain employs TRBV19 and TRBJ2-2, with 8 bases identical to TRBD1. Trimming at V came to 7 bases and at J to 5 bases, leaving 18 bases not matched to a gene. CDR1 and CDR2 from the germline V gene are LNHDA and SQIVND (reference sequence). This CDR3 region has 18 residues. The chain's CDR3 is CASILEGGRGPLTGELFF. The CDR3 DNA is TGTGCCAGTATCCTAGAGGGCGGCAGGGGGCCACTTACCGGGGAGCTGTTTTTT.

J is TRBJ2-4 and V is TRBV3-1 (or the pseudogene TRBV3-2); 14 nucleotides agree with TRBD2. Germline-derived CDR1 and CDR2 are LGHDT and YNNKEL (reference sequence). The CDR3 consists of 17 residues. The J segment lost 7 bases and the V segment lost 1 base, leaving 6 bases of the junction unmatched. CDR3 sequence: CASSQGTSGRYGNIQYF. CDR3 bases: TGTGCCAGCAGCCAAGGGACTAGCGGGAGGTACGGGAACATTCAGTACTTC.

This rearrangement joins TRBV4-3 to TRBJ1-2, with TRBD1 as a possible D gene (5 bases). CDR1 and CDR2 (germline): LGHNA, YSLEER. This CDR3 contains 13 residues. V was cut by 3 bases and J by 4 bases, with 9 bases left in between. The CDR3 protein is CASSHQTAYGYTF. The CDR3 DNA is TGCGCCAGCAGCCACCAGACAGCCTATGGCTACACCTTC.

The chain employs TRBV5-1 and TRBJ1-1; D is uncertain. This CDR3 is 16 amino acids long. Trimming removed 7 bases at V and 1 base at J, with 20 bases between. Per the germline V gene, CDR1 is SGHRS and CDR2 is YFSETQ. The CDR3 loop reads CASGNRGLGRNTEAFF. The CDR3 coding sequence is TGCGCCAGCGGCAACAGAGGCCTAGGGAGGAACACTGAAGCTTTCTTT.

V is TRBV9 and J is TRBJ1-1, with D unresolved. The V gene's germline CDR1 is SGDLS and CDR2 YYNGEE. Trimming cost V 1 base and J 0 bases, with 16 bases left between them. This CDR3 spans 17 amino acids. The CDR3 DNA reads TGTGCCAGCAGCGTACAATTCTGGGCACCTTTGAACACTGAAGCTTTCTTT. Residues: CASSVQFWAPLNTEAFF.

The chain carries TRBV14 and TRBJ2-7; D ambiguous. This CDR3 has 15 residues. Trimming left V 0 bases short and J 3 bases short, with 12 bases between. Per the germline V gene, CDR1 is SGHDN and CDR2 is FVKESK. CDR3 amino acids: CASSQDKGAYYEQYF. The CDR3 nucleotides are TGTGCCAGCAGCCAAGATAAAGGAGCGTACTACGAGCAGTACTTC.

V is TRBV30 and J is TRBJ2-5, with no clear D. Trimming removed 2 bases from V and 2 bases from J, with 6 bases in between. Germline-derived CDR1 and CDR2 are GTSNPN and SVGIG (reference sequence). The CDR3 has 12 residues. The CDR3 coding sequence is TGTGCCTGGAGTATCGGGCAAGAGACCCAGTACTTC. Amino acid sequence: CAWSIGQETQYF. The entire variable domain, with the rest obtained from reference TRBV30 and TRBJ2-5, is as follows: SQTIHQWPATLVQPVGSPLSLECTVEGTSNPNLYWYRQAAGRGLQLLFYSVGIGQISSEVPQNLSASRPQDRQFILSSKKLLLSDSGFYLCAWSIGQETQYFGPGTRLLVL.

The rearrangement uses TRBV24-1 and TRBJ1-2; D call uncertain. V lost 4 bases and J 3 bases, leaving 14 bases between the germline ends. The V gene's germline CDR1 is KGHDR and CDR2 SFDVKD. This CDR3 contains 15 residues. The CDR3 DNA is TGTGCCACCAGTGACGCGGACCCCGGGGACTATGGCTACACCTTC. Amino acid sequence: CATSDADPGDYGYTF.

A few counts support this clone. The rearrangement links TRBV30 to TRBJ1-5, with a tentative D call TRBD1 (6 bases). Trimming stripped 1 base from V and 3 bases from J, with 16 bases between. Germline CDR1 and CDR2: GTSNPN and SVGIG (reference sequence). The CDR3 runs to 16 residues. For the CDR3, the DNA is TGTGCCTGGAGTGGAATGGGGGCGAATAACAATCAGCCCCAGCATTTT. It translates to CAWSGMGANNNQPQHF. The full variable domain, its missing parts supplied by reference TRBV30 and TRBJ1-5, is SQTIHQWPATLVQPVGSPLSLECTVEGTSNPNLYWYRQAAGRGLQLLFYSVGIGQISSEVPQNLSASRPQDRQFILSSKKLLLSDSGFYLCAWSGMGANNNQPQHFGDGTRLSIL.

The genes are TRBV27 and TRBJ2-3, with a possible D match to TRBD2 (6 bases). CDR1 MNHEY and CDR2 SMNVEV come from the germline V gene (reference sequence). This CDR3 has 13 amino acids. The V end was cut by 1 base, the J end by 5 bases, with 7 bases between. This chain's CDR3 is CASSLYGGDTQYF. Written as DNA, the CDR3 is TGTGCCAGCAGTTTATACGGGGGAGATACGCAGTATTTT.

The V and J genes are TRBV24-1 and TRBJ2-5; 11 nucleotides align to TRBD1. CDR1 is KGHDR and CDR2 is SFDVKD in the germline V gene. V trimming: 4 bases; J trimming: 1 base; junction bases outside the gene matches: 4. The CDR3 runs to 16 residues. The DNA of the CDR3 is TGTGCCACCAGTGAACCCGGACAGGGGGCCCAAGAGACCCAGTACTTC. Amino acid sequence: CATSEPGQGAQETQYF.

The rearrangement joins TRBV10-2 to TRBJ2-1; D perhaps matches TRBD1 (5 bases). The CDR3 is 14 residues long. Germline lookup yields CDR1 WSHSY and CDR2 SAAADI. V lost 2 bases and J 6 bases, leaving 11 bases between the germline ends. The CDR3 region is CASSEGALLNEQFF. The CDR3 nucleotides are TGCGCCAGCAGTGAGGGGGCGCTGCTCAATGAGCAGTTCTTC.